The entry that follows covers one TCR beta chain sequence. The antigen is not known. The PCR made use of 60 Vbeta and 13 Jbeta primers. The table came from immunoSEQ multiplex PCR; TCRdb's copy has only in-frame clones and leaves some out. The data hold fewer than 200,000 clones, with 75% to 90% observed a single time. Germline V lookup: CDR1 LNHDA, CDR2 SQIVND (reference sequence). The CDR3 contains 14 residues. Trimming removed 3 bases at V and 8 bases at J, with 13 bases between. The source of the sample is a study of cytomegalovirus exposure and HLA in healthy donors. Study observations and caveats: For most subjects, TCR beta sequences were reported to predict HLA-A and HLA-B alleles with accuracy. There were under 200 TCR beta chains listed as cytomegalovirus-associated.

Source material: PBMCs. The chain carries TRBV19 and TRBJ1-4; D is ambiguous. The sequence was collected from a man between 50 and 59 years old in good health and CMV-seronegative. CDR3 nucleotide sequence: TGTGCCAGTAGTATGCTCGAGGGCAGCGAAAAACTGTTTTTT. Its translation is CASSMLEGSEKLFF.